The T cell receptor (beta chain) described here comes from a study of T cell repertoires and HLA-DP antigens. Findings and limits, study-wide: Average cumulative frequency of previously undetected clones was 36.3% against one allele and 45% to 65% against the other.

Comments on this clone: The antigen remains undetermined.

Assay used: immunoSEQ multiplex PCR; TCRdb lists only in-frame clones, some missing. The sample gives over 100,000 clones, 80% to 95% of which show up once; less than 0.35% is in the top ten. Trimming removed 3 bases from V and 6 bases from J, with 9 bases in between. Germline values: CDR1 SGHDN, CDR2 FVKESK. The CDR3 extends over 13 amino acids. This TCR derives from a young woman in good health and CMV-seronegative. The chain joins TRBV14 to TRBJ2-1; D ambiguous. Sequenced material: CD4+ T cells from PBMCs. CDR3 in amino acids: CASSHLLRNEQFF. The CDR3 bases are TGTGCCAGCAGCCACCTTCTCCGCAATGAGCAGTTCTTC.